These 29 T cell receptor beta chains were sequenced from one sample in a study of a mutant IDH1 vaccine in newly diagnosed glioma. Assay used: immunoSEQ multiplex PCR; TCRdb lists only in-frame clones, some missing. In the table there are fewer than 85,000 clones, 65% to 90% of which are singletons. Time point given: baseline, week 1 (first vaccination visit). Treatment: pre-vaccination baseline after standard-of-care therapy. The sequencing used PBMCs, collected from a glioma patient treated with radiotherapy, temozolomide or both. These receptors originate from a man younger than 45 with glioma.

This CDR3 is CASSQGSYKPTDTQYF. CDR3 DNA: TGTGCCAGCAGCCAGGGAAGCTATAAACCCACAGATACGCAGTATTTT. The chain links TRBV14 to TRBJ2-3; no reliable D call. The CDR3 consists of 16 residues. Trimming took 3 bases from V and 2 from J, leaving 15 bases between them. Germline values: CDR1 SGHDN, CDR2 FVKESK.

The chain recombines TRBV18 with TRBJ1-3, with D maybe TRBD1 (5 bases). The CDR3 loop spans 15 amino acids. V lost 2 bases, J lost 1 base, and 9 bases lay in between. Germline assignment: CDR1 KGHSH and CDR2 LQKENI. This CDR3 is CASSPTAGSGNTIYF. As DNA, the CDR3 is TGTGCCAGCTCACCAACCGCAGGGTCTGGAAACACCATATATTTT.

The rearrangement links TRBV7-2 to TRBJ2-5; tentative D call: TRBD2 (5 bases). The V and J ends lost 6 bases and 5 bases respectively, with 13 bases between them. The CDR3 totals 13 residues. CDR1 is SGHTA, CDR2 FQGNSA, per germline. CDR3 amino acids: CASRLSVQETQYF. The CDR3 region has the DNA TGTGCCAGCAGGCTTAGCGTCCAGGAGACCCAGTACTTC.

This clone was counted once. The chain joins TRBV6-6 to TRBJ1-3; D is perhaps TRBD1 (5 bases). The germline V and J ends were trimmed by 6 bases and 4 bases, with 19 bases remaining between them. CDR3 length: 16 amino acids. CDR1 MNHNY and CDR2 SVGAGI come from the germline V gene (reference sequence). This CDR3 is CASSRSTGPGGNTIYF. The CDR3 coding sequence is TGTGCCAGCAGCCGAAGCACAGGACCGGGGGGAAACACCATATATTTT.

This clone was seen a single time. Different DNA sequences within this sample yield the same CDR3. The chain's CDR3 is CASSPDRGFYEQYF. The CDR3 DNA reads TGCGCCAGCAGCCCCGACAGGGGGTTCTACGAGCAGTACTTC. The chain combines TRBV5-1 with TRBJ2-7; TRBD1 agrees at 9 bases. This CDR3 is built from 14 residues. The V gene's germline CDR1 is SGHRS and CDR2 YFSETQ. V lost 4 bases and J lost 3; bases outside the gene matches: 5.

This clone was counted only a few times. The rearrangement links TRBV5-8 to TRBJ1-4, with 10 bases matching TRBD1. Germline loops: CDR1 SGHTS, CDR2 YDEGEE. This CDR3 has 15 residues. After removal of 4 bases from V and 6 bases from J, the junction contained 6 bases not matched to a gene. CDR3 nucleotide sequence: TGTGCCAGCAGCCCCGGACAGGGGGGGGATGAAAAACTGTTTTTT. As protein: CASSPGQGGDEKLFF.

The chain has TRBV30 and TRBJ2-5; TRBD1 aligns across 8 bases. V shed 5 bases, J shed 0 bases, and the junction held 2 bases outside the gene matches. This CDR3 contains 13 residues. Germline loops: CDR1 GTSNPN, CDR2 SVGIG (reference sequence). The CDR3 DNA reads as TGTGCCTGGCACAGGGGGTACCAAGAGACCCAGTACTTC. Protein product: CAWHRGYQETQYF. Full variable domain (rest looked up from reference TRBV30 and TRBJ2-5): SQTIHQWPATLVQPVGSPLSLECTVEGTSNPNLYWYRQAAGRGLQLLFYSVGIGQISSEVPQNLSASRPQDRQFILSSKKLLLSDSGFYLCAWHRGYQETQYFGPGTRLLVL.

The CDR3 spells CASSQQQGNEKLFF. The CDR3 DNA reads as TGTGCCAGCAGTCAACAACAGGGTAATGAAAAACTGTTTTTT. The chain combines TRBV7-9 with TRBJ1-4; TRBD1 is a possible D gene (6 bases). The V gene's germline CDR1 is SEHNR and CDR2 FQNEAQ (reference sequence). Between the trimmed V and J ends, which lost 6 bases and 4 bases, there was a span of 12 bases. The CDR3 sequence is 14 residues long.

Judged by abundance, this clone is medium-sized. The chain carries TRBV2 and TRBJ1-2; 9 positions agree with TRBD1. The V and J ends lost 7 bases and 2 bases, in that order; junction bases with no gene match: 8. This CDR3 contains 15 residues. Germline V CDR1 and CDR2: SNHLY, FYNNEI. The CDR3: CASIPGQGQNYGYTF. CDR3 in DNA: TGTGCCAGCATCCCGGGACAGGGTCAAAACTATGGCTACACCTTC. The whole variable domain, filled in from reference TRBV2 and TRBJ1-2, reads EPEVTQTPSHQVTQMGQEVILRCVPISNHLYFYWYRQILGQKVEFLVSFYNNEISEKSEIFDDQFSVERPDGSNFTLKIRSTKLEDSAMYFCASIPGQGQNYGYTFGSGTRLTVV.

The V and J genes are TRBV14 and TRBJ2-5; D perhaps matches TRBD1 (8 bases). The germline V and J ends were trimmed by 3 bases and 4 bases, with 15 bases remaining between them. The CDR3 loop spans 15 amino acids. CDR1 and CDR2 from the germline V gene are SGHDN and FVKESK. Here the CDR3 reads CASSHGQGGPETQYF. CDR3 nucleotide sequence: TGTGCCAGCAGCCACGGACAGGGAGGGCCAGAGACCCAGTACTTC.

In its sample, this clone was seen once. CDR3 coding DNA: TGTGCCAGCAGCTTGGACAGGGAGAACACTGAAGCTTTCTTT. Protein product: CASSLDRENTEAFF. The chain employs TRBV7-8 and TRBJ1-1, with TRBD1 matching 8 bases. V shed 3 bases and J 1 base; nucleotides not matched to a gene: 1. The CDR3 runs to 14 residues. Germline V gene sequence: CDR1 SGHVS, CDR2 FQNEAQ.

In nucleotides, the CDR3 is TGTGCCAGCAGTAAAACTAGCGTCCCCTACAATGAGCAGTTCTTC. The encoded protein is CASSKTSVPYNEQFF. V and J are TRBV6-5 and TRBJ2-1, with 7 bases that match TRBD2. Germline loops: CDR1 MNHEY, CDR2 SVGAGI. CDR3 length: 15 residues. Trimming took 5 bases from V and 2 from J; bases not matched to a gene: 6.

The V gene is TRBV6-4, the J gene TRBJ1-2, with D maybe TRBD1 (6 bases). The CDR3 is 16 amino acids. V lost 3 bases, J lost 5 bases, and 19 bases lay in between. The germline V gene encodes CDR1 MRHNA and CDR2 SNTAGT. CDR3 DNA: TGTGCCAGCAGTGAGAAACAGGGTCCCCTCGTATATGGCTACACCTTC. Translating it yields CASSEKQGPLVYGYTF.

The V call is TRBV27, the J call TRBJ2-3; D is perhaps TRBD1 or TRBD2 (6 bases each). Germline CDR1 and CDR2: MNHEY and SMNVEV (reference sequence). The CDR3 runs to 15 residues. V gave up 2 bases and J gave up 4 bases, with 13 bases separating them. Here the CDR3 DNA reads TGTGCCAGCAGTTTAAGGCTTAGGGGGGCAGATACGCAGTATTTT. Residues: CASSLRLRGADTQYF.

In this sample, this clone turned up once. J is TRBJ1-2 and V is TRBV5-6, with D uncertain. From germline, CDR1 is SGHDT and CDR2 YYEEEE. Trimming removed 4 bases from V and 7 bases from J, with 8 bases in between. The CDR3 runs to 11 residues. CDR3 in amino acids: CASSRDFGYTF. The CDR3 region has the DNA TGTGCCAGCAGCCGGGATTTTGGCTACACCTTC.

This chain connects TRBV4-1 to TRBJ2-5; D gene ambiguous. Judging by the DNA end, TRBJ2-7 fits better; the J call may be wrong. CDR1 is MGHRA, CDR2 YSYEKL, per germline. The CDR3 is made up of 14 amino acids. CDR3 residues: CASSLSGRTYEQYF. Here the CDR3 DNA reads TGCGCCAGCAGCCTATCTGGACGGACCTACGAGCAGTACTTC.

The chain combines TRBV4-1 with TRBJ1-2, with 8 bases matching TRBD1. The V gene end was trimmed by 1 base and the J gene end by 4 bases; junction bases not matched to a gene: 2. The CDR3 runs 14 residues. Germline CDR1 is MGHRA and CDR2 is YSYEKL. The CDR3 DNA follows: TGCGCCAGCAGCCAAGGGACAGGGAGCTATGGCTACACCTTC. This gives the protein CASSQGTGSYGYTF.

The chain couples TRBV18 to TRBJ1-3, with 11 bases matching TRBD1. Looked up from germline, CDR1 is KGHSH and CDR2 is LQKENI. The length of the CDR3 is 18 residues. Unmatched junction bases numbered 6, after V lost 1 base and J lost 1 base. The CDR3 DNA reads TGTGCCAGCTCACCACTCATAGGACAGGGGGCGTCTGGAAACACCATATATTTT. This translates into CASSPLIGQGASGNTIYF. The whole variable domain, filled in from reference TRBV18 and TRBJ1-3, reads NAGVMQNPRHLVRRRGQEARLRCSPMKGHSHVYWYRQLPEEGLKFMVYLQKENIIDESGMPKERFSAEFPKEGPSILRIQQVVRGDSAAYFCASSPLIGQGASGNTIYFGEGSWLTVV.

This sequence joins TRBV7-9 and TRBJ1-1; D remains ambiguous. V was pared by 2 bases and J by 3 bases, with 13 bases between. The CDR3 covers 15 residues. Germline V CDR1 and CDR2: SEHNR, FQNEAQ (reference sequence). The CDR3 bases are TGTGCCAGCAGCTTAAATATCAGGACTCACACTGAAGCTTTCTTT. Its translation: CASSLNIRTHTEAFF.

The genes are TRBV14 and TRBJ2-4, with 9 bases matching TRBD2. CDR3 length: 21 residues. V lost 1 base to trimming and J lost 9 bases; unmatched junction nucleotides: 25. The germline V gene encodes CDR1 SGHDN and CDR2 FVKESK. In DNA, the CDR3 is TGTGCCAGCAGCCAAGGGCTTCTTGAGGCGGGGGGGCAGTTAGGGTCCTTCATTCAGTACTTC. Amino acids: CASSQGLLEAGGQLGSFIQYF.

The J gene is TRBJ1-4, the V gene TRBV6-5, with TRBD1 matching over 8 bases. Trimming at V came to 2 bases and at J to 10 bases, leaving 6 bases not matched to a gene. The CDR3 covers 14 residues. Germline V gives CDR1 MNHEY, CDR2 SVGAGI. The CDR3 nucleotides are TGTGCCAGCAGTTACAAACAGGGGGGTGGAAAACTGTTTTTT. It yields the protein CASSYKQGGGKLFF.

On this clone: One end of the junction does not line up with germline, which may come from a read error. The same CDR3 can be traced to other DNA sequences in this sample. This chain connects TRBV7-8 to TRBJ1-1; D gene ambiguous. The CDR3 loop spans 17 amino acids. Looked up from germline, CDR1 is SGHVS and CDR2 is FQNEAQ. The CDR3 region is CASSLERARSMNTEAFF. The CDR3 region has the DNA TGTGCCAGCAGCTTAGAGAGGGCACGCTCCATGAACACTGAAGCCTTCTTT. Full variable domain (remainder filled in from reference TRBV7-8 and TRBJ1-1): GAGVSQSPRYKVAKRGQDVALRCDPISGHVSLFWYQQALGQGPEFLTYFQNEAQLDKSGLPSDRFFAERPEGSVSTLKIQRTQQEDSAVYLCASSLERARSMNTEAFFGQGTRLTVV.

The chain joins TRBV5-1 to TRBJ1-1; D gene ambiguous. The CDR3 loop spans 17 amino acids. CDR1 is SGHRS and CDR2 is YFSETQ in the germline V gene. The V gene lost 0 bases and the J gene lost 0 bases, with 15 bases spanning the gap. CDR3 bases: TGCGCCAGCAGCTTGGGGCGATTTACGGGGATGAACACTGAAGCTTTCTTT. Protein: CASSLGRFTGMNTEAFF.

The chain joins TRBV30 to TRBJ1-2; 8 bases fit TRBD1. Germline CDR1 is GTSNPN and CDR2 is SVGIG (reference sequence). Germline trimming cut 7 bases from V and 8 bases from J; bases unmatched to any gene: 6. The CDR3 length is 11 residues. CDR3 region: CASSTGAGYTF. The CDR3 bases are TGTGCCTCCTCGACAGGGGCCGGCTACACCTTC.

This clone showed up just a few times. The chain has TRBV6-5 and TRBJ1-5; TRBD1 aligns across 7 bases. This CDR3 is 14 amino acids long. Germline assignment: CDR1 MNHEY and CDR2 SVGAGI. After removal of 4 bases from V and 2 bases from J, the junction contained 2 bases not matched to a gene. The CDR3 nucleotides read TGTGCCAGCAGTTCCGGACAGGGCAATCAGCCCCAGCATTTT. Its translation: CASSSGQGNQPQHF.

In this sample, this clone turned up a few times. The chain's CDR3 is CASSYSGLTNYGYTF. The CDR3 region has the DNA TGTGCCAGCAGTTACTCGGGACTAACGAACTATGGCTACACCTTC. The chain uses TRBV6-5 and TRBJ1-2, with D possibly TRBD1 on 5 matching bases. The V end was cut by 0 bases, the J end by 2 bases, with 10 bases between. Germline loops: CDR1 MNHEY, CDR2 SVGAGI. The CDR3 covers 15 residues.

CDR3 region: CASTIVGTGGTEAFF. Written as DNA, the CDR3 is TGCGCCAGCACCATTGTCGGGACAGGGGGAACTGAAGCTTTCTTT. The chain recombines TRBV5-1 with TRBJ1-1; 11 bases fit TRBD1. The CDR3 loop spans 15 amino acids. V was clipped by 6 bases and J by 5 bases; unmatched bases: 9. Per the germline V gene, CDR1 is SGHRS and CDR2 is YFSETQ. The variable domain in full, completed from reference TRBV5-1 and TRBJ1-1, reads KAGVTQTPRYLIKTRGQQVTLSCSPISGHRSVSWYQQTPGQGLQFLFEYFSETQRNKGNFPGRFSGRQFSNSRSEMNVSTLELGDSALYLCASTIVGTGGTEAFFGQGTRLTVV.

The chain carries TRBV28 and TRBJ1-2; D possibly corresponds to TRBD1 (5 bases). The CDR3 totals 12 residues. Germline CDR1 MDHEN, CDR2 SYDVKM. Between the trimmed V and J ends, which lost 6 bases and 4 bases, there was a span of 9 bases. The CDR3 DNA reads TGTGCCAGCAGGACTCAGGGCTATGGCTACACCTTC. Amino acids: CASRTQGYGYTF.

The gene calls are TRBV27 and TRBJ2-1; 10 positions match TRBD1. This CDR3 is built from 15 residues. After removal of 1 base from V and 9 bases from J, the junction contained 6 bases not matched to a gene. Germline CDR1 is MNHEY and CDR2 is SMNVEV (reference sequence). The CDR3 coding sequence is TGTGCCAGCAGTTTATATGGACAGGGGGTAGTTGAGCAGTTCTTC. It yields the protein CASSLYGQGVVEQFF.